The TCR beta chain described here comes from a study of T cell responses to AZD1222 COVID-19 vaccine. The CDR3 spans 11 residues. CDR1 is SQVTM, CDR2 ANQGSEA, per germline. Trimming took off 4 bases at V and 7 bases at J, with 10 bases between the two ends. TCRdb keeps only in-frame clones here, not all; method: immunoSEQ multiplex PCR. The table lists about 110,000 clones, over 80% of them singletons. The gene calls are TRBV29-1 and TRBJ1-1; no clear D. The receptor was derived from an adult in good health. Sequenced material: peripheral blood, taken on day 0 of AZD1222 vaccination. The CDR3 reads CSVGPDGEAFF. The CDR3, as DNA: TGCAGCGTTGGGCCGGACGGTGAAGCTTTCTTT.